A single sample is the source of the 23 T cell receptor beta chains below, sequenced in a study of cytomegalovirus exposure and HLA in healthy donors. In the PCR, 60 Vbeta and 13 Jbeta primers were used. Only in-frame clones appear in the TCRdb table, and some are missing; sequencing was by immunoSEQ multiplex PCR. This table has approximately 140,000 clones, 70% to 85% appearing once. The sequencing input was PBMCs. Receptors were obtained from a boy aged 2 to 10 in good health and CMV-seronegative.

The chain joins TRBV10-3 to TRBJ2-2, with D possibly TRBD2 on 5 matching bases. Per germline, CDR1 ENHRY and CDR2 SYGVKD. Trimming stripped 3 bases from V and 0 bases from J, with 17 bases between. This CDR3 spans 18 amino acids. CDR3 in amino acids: CAISDMGLAFANTGELFF. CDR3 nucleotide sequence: TGTGCCATCAGTGACATGGGCCTAGCCTTCGCGAACACCGGGGAGCTGTTTTTT.

CDR3 coding DNA: TGTGCCAGCAGCGCCTCCCTAGCGGTCACAGATACGCAGTATTTT. Protein product: CASSASLAVTDTQYF. The chain has TRBV13 and TRBJ2-3, with TRBD2 identical over 7 bases. The CDR3 is 15 residues long. CDR1 and CDR2 (germline): PRHDT, FYEKMQ (reference sequence). Unmatched junction bases numbered 7, after V lost 5 bases and J lost 2 bases.

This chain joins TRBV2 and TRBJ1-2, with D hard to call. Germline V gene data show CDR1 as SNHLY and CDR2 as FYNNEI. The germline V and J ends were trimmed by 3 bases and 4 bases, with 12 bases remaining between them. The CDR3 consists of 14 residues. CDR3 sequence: CASSEIGGSYGYTF. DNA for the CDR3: TGTGCCAGCAGTGAGATAGGAGGAAGCTATGGCTACACCTTC.

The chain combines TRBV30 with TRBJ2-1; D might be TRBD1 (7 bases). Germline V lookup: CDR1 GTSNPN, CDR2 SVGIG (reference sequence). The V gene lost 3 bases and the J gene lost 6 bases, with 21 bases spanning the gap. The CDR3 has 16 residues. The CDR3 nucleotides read TGTGCCTGGAGCGGGAGACAGGGTTCCATTTCCAATGAGCAGTTCTTC. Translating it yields CAWSGRQGSISNEQFF.

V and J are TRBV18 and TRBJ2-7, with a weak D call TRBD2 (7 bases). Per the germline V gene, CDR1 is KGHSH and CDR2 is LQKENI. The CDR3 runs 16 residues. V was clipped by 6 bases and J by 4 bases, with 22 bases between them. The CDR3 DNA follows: TGTGCCAGCTCTCCCGGCTGGGGGGGGGCCGGATACGAGCAGTACTTC. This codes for CASSPGWGGAGYEQYF.

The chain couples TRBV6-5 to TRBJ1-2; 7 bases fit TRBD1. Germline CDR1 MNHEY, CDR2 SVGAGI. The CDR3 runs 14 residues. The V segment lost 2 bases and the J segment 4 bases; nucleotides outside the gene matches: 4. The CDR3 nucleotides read TGTGCCAGCAGTTACAGGGGGCCAAGCTATGGCTACACCTTC. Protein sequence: CASSYRGPSYGYTF.

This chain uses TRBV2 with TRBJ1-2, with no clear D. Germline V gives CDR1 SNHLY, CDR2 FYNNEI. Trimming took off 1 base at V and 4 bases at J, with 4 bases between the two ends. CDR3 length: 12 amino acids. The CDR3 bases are TGTGCCAGCAGTGAAGATAGCTATGGCTACACCTTC. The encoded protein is CASSEDSYGYTF.

Written as DNA, the CDR3 is TGTGCCAGCAGTTCGGCTTTCTTT. Protein product: CASSSAFF. The genes are TRBV6-5 and TRBJ1-1; D unresolved. V shed 4 bases and J shed 11 bases, with 2 bases lying between them. This CDR3 contains 8 residues. Germline CDR1 is MNHEY and CDR2 is SVGAGI.

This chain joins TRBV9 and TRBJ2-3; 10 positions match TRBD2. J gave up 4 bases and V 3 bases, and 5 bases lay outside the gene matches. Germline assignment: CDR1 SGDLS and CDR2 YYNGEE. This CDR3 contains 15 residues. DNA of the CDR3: TGTGCCAGCAGCGGAGGACTAGCGGTCCCAGATACGCAGTATTTT. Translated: CASSGGLAVPDTQYF. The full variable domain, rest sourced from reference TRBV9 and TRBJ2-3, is DSGVTQTPKHLITATGQRVTLRCSPRSGDLSVYWYQQSLDQGLQFLIQYYNGEERAKGNILERFSAQQFPDLHSELNLSSLELGDSALYFCASSGGLAVPDTQYFGPGTRLTVL.

The CDR3, as DNA: TGTGCCTGGAGTATCCGGGACAGGGAACGGCAGTACTTC. Protein product: CAWSIRDRERQYF. The chain combines TRBV30 with TRBJ2-7; 9 bases fit TRBD1. V lost 2 bases and J lost 9; bases outside the gene matches: 8. This CDR3 is 13 amino acids long. Germline CDR1 is GTSNPN and CDR2 is SVGIG (reference sequence).

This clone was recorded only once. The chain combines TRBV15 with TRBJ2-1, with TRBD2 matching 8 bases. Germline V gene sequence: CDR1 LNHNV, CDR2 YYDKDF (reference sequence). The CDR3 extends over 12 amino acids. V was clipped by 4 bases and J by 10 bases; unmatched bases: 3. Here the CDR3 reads CATSITGGEQFF. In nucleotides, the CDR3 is TGTGCCACCAGCATCACGGGGGGGGAGCAGTTCTTC. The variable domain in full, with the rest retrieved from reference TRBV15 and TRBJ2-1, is DAMVIQNPRYQVTQFGKPVTLSCSQTLNHNVMYWYQQKSSQAPKLLFHYYDKDFNNEADTPDNFQSRRPNTSFCFLDIRSPGLGDTAMYLCATSITGGEQFFGPGTRLTVL.

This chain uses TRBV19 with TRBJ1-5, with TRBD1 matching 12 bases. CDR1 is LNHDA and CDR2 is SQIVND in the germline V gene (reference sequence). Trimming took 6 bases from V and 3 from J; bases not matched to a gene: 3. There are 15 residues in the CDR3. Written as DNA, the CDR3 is TGTGCCAGTAGCGGGACAGGGGGCTTCAATCAGCCCCAGCATTTT. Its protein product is CASSGTGGFNQPQHF.

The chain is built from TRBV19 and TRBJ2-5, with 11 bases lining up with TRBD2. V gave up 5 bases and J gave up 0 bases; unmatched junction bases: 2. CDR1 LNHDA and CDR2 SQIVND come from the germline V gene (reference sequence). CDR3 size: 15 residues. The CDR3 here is CASSVAGGDQETQYF. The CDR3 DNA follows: TGTGCCAGTAGTGTAGCGGGGGGGGACCAAGAGACCCAGTACTTC. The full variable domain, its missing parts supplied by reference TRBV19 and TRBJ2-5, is DGGITQSPKYLFRKEGQNVTLSCEQNLNHDAMYWYRQDPGQGLRLIYYSQIVNDFQKGDIAEGYSVSREKKESFPLTVTSAQKNPTAFYLCASSVAGGDQETQYFGPGTRLLVL.

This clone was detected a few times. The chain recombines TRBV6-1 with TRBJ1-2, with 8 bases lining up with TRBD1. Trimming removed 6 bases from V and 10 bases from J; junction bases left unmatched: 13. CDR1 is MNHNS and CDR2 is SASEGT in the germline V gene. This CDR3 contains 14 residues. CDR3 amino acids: CASRQDRGINHYTF. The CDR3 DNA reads TGTGCCAGCAGACAAGACAGGGGTATTAATCACTACACCTTC.

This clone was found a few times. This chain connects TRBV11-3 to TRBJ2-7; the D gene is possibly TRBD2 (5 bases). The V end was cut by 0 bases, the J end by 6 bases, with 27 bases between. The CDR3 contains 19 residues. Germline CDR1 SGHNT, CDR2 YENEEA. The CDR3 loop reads CASSLDRIVGVRRTCEQYF. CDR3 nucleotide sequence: TGTGCCAGCAGCTTAGATCGGATAGTCGGGGTTCGCCGTACGTGCGAGCAGTACTTC.

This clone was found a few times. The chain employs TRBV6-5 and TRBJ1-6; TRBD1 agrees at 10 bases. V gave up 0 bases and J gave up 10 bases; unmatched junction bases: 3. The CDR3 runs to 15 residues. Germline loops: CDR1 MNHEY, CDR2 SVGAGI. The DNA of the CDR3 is TGTGCCAGCAGTTACTCCACGACAGGGGGCTCACCCCTCCACTTT. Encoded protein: CASSYSTTGGSPLHF.

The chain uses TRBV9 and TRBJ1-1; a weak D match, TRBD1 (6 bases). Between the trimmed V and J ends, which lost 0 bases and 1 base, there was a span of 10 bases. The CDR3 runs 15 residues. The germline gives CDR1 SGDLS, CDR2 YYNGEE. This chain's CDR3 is CASSVVGGPNTEAFF. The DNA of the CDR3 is TGTGCCAGCAGCGTAGTAGGGGGACCGAACACTGAAGCTTTCTTT.

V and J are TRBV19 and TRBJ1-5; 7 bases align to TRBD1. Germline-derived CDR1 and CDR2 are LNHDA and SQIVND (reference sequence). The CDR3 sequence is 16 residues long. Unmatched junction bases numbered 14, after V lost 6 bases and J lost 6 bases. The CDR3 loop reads CASSQSQGVKAQPQHF. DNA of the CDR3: TGTGCCAGTAGCCAAAGCCAGGGGGTGAAGGCTCAGCCCCAGCATTTT.

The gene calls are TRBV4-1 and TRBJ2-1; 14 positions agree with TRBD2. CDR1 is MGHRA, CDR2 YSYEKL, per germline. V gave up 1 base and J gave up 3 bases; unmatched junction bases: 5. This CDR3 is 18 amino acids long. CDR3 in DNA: TGCGCCAGCAGCCAAGGTCGACTAGCGGGAGGGGTCTACAATGAGCAGTTCTTC. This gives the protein CASSQGRLAGGVYNEQFF.

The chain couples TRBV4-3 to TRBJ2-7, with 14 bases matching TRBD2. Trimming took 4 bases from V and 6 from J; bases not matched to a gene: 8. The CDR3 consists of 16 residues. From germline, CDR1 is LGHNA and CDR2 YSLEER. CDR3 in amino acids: CASSPLGTSGGGEQYF. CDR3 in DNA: TGCGCCAGCAGCCCCCTAGGGACTAGCGGGGGAGGCGAGCAGTACTTC.

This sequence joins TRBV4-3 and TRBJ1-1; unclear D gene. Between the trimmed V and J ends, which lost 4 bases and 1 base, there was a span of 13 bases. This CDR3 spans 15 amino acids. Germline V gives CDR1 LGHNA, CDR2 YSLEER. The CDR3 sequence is CASSLREGGNTEAFF. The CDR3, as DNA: TGCGCCAGCAGCCTCCGGGAGGGTGGGAACACTGAAGCTTTCTTT.

CDR3 bases: TGCGCCAGCAGCCAAGAACGGGGTCTCCACGAGCAGTACTTC. Amino acid sequence: CASSQERGLHEQYF. The chain employs TRBV4-1 and TRBJ2-7; D is possibly TRBD2 (5 bases). The germline V and J ends were trimmed by 0 bases and 5 bases, with 11 bases remaining between them. Germline CDR1 and CDR2: MGHRA and YSYEKL. The CDR3 has 14 residues.

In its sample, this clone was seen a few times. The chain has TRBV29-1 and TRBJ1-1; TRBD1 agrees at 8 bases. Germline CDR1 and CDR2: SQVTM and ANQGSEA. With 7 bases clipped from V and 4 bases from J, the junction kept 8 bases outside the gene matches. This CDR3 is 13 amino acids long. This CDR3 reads CSGTQGAVTEAFF. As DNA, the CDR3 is TGCAGCGGCACGCAGGGGGCGGTCACTGAAGCTTTCTTT.